Listed below are T cell receptor beta chains from one sample, sequenced in a study of early T cells in non-severe SARS-CoV-2 infection. TCRdb processed the 5' RACE reads anew with MiXCR; each CDR3 protein has one entry. Altogether tens of thousands of distinct CDR3 sequences are present, around 12% being singletons, with the ten largest covering around 3.9%. Sequencing was carried out using whole blood. All receptors derive from an adult who was a healthcare worker with PCR-confirmed SARS-CoV-2 infection or an uninfected control (not recorded which). Both conserved end residues are part of each CDR3. Each record gives: D gene, clone size, J gene, V gene, CDR3 DNA, CDR3 protein. A D gene is named only where the DNA matches it firmly. Clone size appears in some rows only: once, few, many, or a class for an expanded clone.

D gene: TRBD1
clone size: few
J gene: TRBJ2-1
V gene: TRBV4-1
CDR3 DNA: TGCGCCAGCAGCCAATGGACAGGGGCGGTTGAGCAGTTCTTC
CDR3 protein: CASSQWTGAVEQFF

D gene: .
clone size: .
J gene: TRBJ2-3
V gene: TRBV3-1
CDR3 DNA: TGTGCCAGCAGCCCGGGACTCAGCACAGATACGCAGTATTTT
CDR3 protein: CASSPGLSTDTQYF

D gene: .
clone size: .
J gene: TRBJ2-6
V gene: TRBV11-2
CDR3 DNA: TGTGCCAGCAGCTTAGATGGGGCATCTGGGGCCAACGTCCTGACTTTC
CDR3 protein: CASSLDGASGANVLTF

D gene: .
clone size: many
J gene: TRBJ2-2
V gene: TRBV2
CDR3 DNA: TGTGCCAGCAGTGGGGATCTAGGTCGGAACACCGGGGAGCTGTTTTTT
CDR3 protein: CASSGDLGRNTGELFF

D gene: TRBD1
clone size: few
J gene: TRBJ1-2
V gene: TRBV27
CDR3 DNA: TGTGCCAGCAGTTTCCAGGGGGCCTCTTGGTACACCTTC
CDR3 protein: CASSFQGASWYTF

D gene: TRBD2
clone size: .
J gene: TRBJ2-1
V gene: TRBV18
CDR3 DNA: TGTGCCAGCTCACCAATGATCACTAGCGGGGTGGATGAGCAGTTCTTC
CDR3 protein: CASSPMITSGVDEQFF

D gene: .
clone size: few
J gene: TRBJ1-1
V gene: TRBV5-5
CDR3 DNA: TGTGCCAGCACCGCGACGGCGGGGGCAACTGAAGCTTTCTTT
CDR3 protein: CASTATAGATEAFF

D gene: .
clone size: few
J gene: TRBJ2-2
V gene: TRBV6-2/TRBV6-3
CDR3 DNA: TGTGCCAGCAGTTACACAGGATTAAACACCGGGGAGCTGTTTTTT
CDR3 protein: CASSYTGLNTGELFF

D gene: .
clone size: many
J gene: TRBJ2-5
V gene: TRBV3-1
CDR3 DNA: TGTGCCAGCAGCCAAGATCACGGGAGCCAAGAGACCCAGTACTTC
CDR3 protein: CASSQDHGSQETQYF

D gene: .
clone size: .
J gene: TRBJ2-1
V gene: TRBV7-2
CDR3 DNA: TGTGCCAGCAGCGATGGGGCAGGGAGGCACAATGAGCAGTTCTTC
CDR3 protein: CASSDGAGRHNEQFF

D gene: .
clone size: many
J gene: TRBJ1-3
V gene: TRBV19
CDR3 DNA: TGTGCCAGTAGTGGGACGGATCCTGGAAACACCATATATTTT
CDR3 protein: CASSGTDPGNTIYF

D gene: .
clone size: few
J gene: TRBJ2-3
V gene: TRBV29-1
CDR3 DNA: TGCAGCGTTGCCACACCTTGGGATACGCAGTATTTT
CDR3 protein: CSVATPWDTQYF

D gene: .
clone size: .
J gene: TRBJ1-6
V gene: TRBV6-5
CDR3 DNA: TGTGCCAGCAGGCCTCCGGGGAGCGATTCACCCCTCCACTTT
CDR3 protein: CASRPPGSDSPLHF

D gene: .
clone size: .
J gene: TRBJ2-5
V gene: TRBV7-9
CDR3 DNA: TGTGCCAGCAGCGCGCAAGCGGAGACCCAGTACTTC
CDR3 protein: CASSAQAETQYF

D gene: .
clone size: few
J gene: TRBJ2-3
V gene: TRBV5-6
CDR3 DNA: TGTGCCAGCAGCTTCGATGGAGCAGATACGCAGTATTTT
CDR3 protein: CASSFDGADTQYF

D gene: .
clone size: many
J gene: TRBJ2-7
V gene: TRBV3-1
CDR3 DNA: TGTGCCAGCAGCCTTCAGGCACACTCCTACGAGCAGTACTTC
CDR3 protein: CASSLQAHSYEQYF

D gene: .
clone size: many
J gene: TRBJ1-2
V gene: TRBV12-3/TRBV12-4
CDR3 DNA: TGTGCCAGCAGTTTAGATGGGAGATCGGGCTACACCTTC
CDR3 protein: CASSLDGRSGYTF

D gene: .
clone size: few
J gene: TRBJ2-2
V gene: TRBV7-7
CDR3 DNA: TGTGCTAGCAGCTTAGAAGGGAGAAGCACCGGGGAGCTGTTTTTT
CDR3 protein: CASSLEGRSTGELFF

D gene: .
clone size: medium-sized
J gene: TRBJ2-1
V gene: TRBV7-6
CDR3 DNA: TGTGCCAGCAGCTTACAGGGAAGCTCCTACAATGAGCAGTTCTTC
CDR3 protein: CASSLQGSSYNEQFF

D gene: TRBD1
clone size: few
J gene: TRBJ1-1
V gene: TRBV12-3/TRBV12-4
CDR3 DNA: TGTGCCAGCAGTCGGGGACAGCTTTACACTGAAGCTTTCTTT
CDR3 protein: CASSRGQLYTEAFF

D gene: .
clone size: .
J gene: TRBJ2-3
V gene: TRBV12-3/TRBV12-4
CDR3 DNA: TGTGCCAGCAGTTTAGCGGGACTGAGCACAGATACGCAGTATTTT
CDR3 protein: CASSLAGLSTDTQYF

D gene: .
clone size: .
J gene: TRBJ1-1
V gene: TRBV11-2
CDR3 DNA: TGTGCCAGCAGCTTGACGGGGAACGTGGTGGCTGAAGCTTTCTTT
CDR3 protein: CASSLTGNVVAEAFF

D gene: .
clone size: few
J gene: TRBJ2-2
V gene: TRBV29-1
CDR3 DNA: TGCAGCGTTGAAGAAGGAACCGGGGAGCTGTTTTTT
CDR3 protein: CSVEEGTGELFF

D gene: .
clone size: many
J gene: TRBJ2-7
V gene: TRBV16
CDR3 DNA: TGTGCCAGCACTACAAGGGTTCACGAGCAGTACTTC
CDR3 protein: CASTTRVHEQYF

D gene: .
clone size: many
J gene: TRBJ2-3
V gene: TRBV12-3/TRBV12-4
CDR3 DNA: TGTGCCAGCAGACAGGGCGCAGATACGCAGTATTTT
CDR3 protein: CASRQGADTQYF

D gene: .
clone size: .
J gene: TRBJ1-4
V gene: TRBV29-1
CDR3 DNA: TGCAGCGTGGGATTGGCCGGGACCACTGAGGAAAAACTGTTTTTT
CDR3 protein: CSVGLAGTTEEKLFF